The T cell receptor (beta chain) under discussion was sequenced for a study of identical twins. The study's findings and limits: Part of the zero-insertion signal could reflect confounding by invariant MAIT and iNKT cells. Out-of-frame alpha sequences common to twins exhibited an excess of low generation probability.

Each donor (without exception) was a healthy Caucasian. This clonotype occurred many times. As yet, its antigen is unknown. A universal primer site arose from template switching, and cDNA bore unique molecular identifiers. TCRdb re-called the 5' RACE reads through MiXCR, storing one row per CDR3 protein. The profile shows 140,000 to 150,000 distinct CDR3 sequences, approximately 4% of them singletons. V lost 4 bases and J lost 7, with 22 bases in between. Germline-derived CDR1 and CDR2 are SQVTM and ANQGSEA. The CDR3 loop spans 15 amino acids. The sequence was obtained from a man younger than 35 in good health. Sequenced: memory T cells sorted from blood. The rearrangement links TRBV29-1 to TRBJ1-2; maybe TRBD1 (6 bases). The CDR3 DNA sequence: TGCAGCGTTGGAGGACAGCGCCCACAGGAGGGTGGCTACACCTTC. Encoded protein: CSVGGQRPQEGGYTF.